The present T cell receptor beta chain was sequenced within a study of shared clonotypes between healthy human individuals. Study results and limitations: Naive subsets usually exceeded memory subsets in estimated richness.

Naive CD45RA+ and memory CD45RA-negative subsets were split from CD4+ cells. An assay was performed, and its level was deep. Measured with immunoSEQ multiplex PCR; TCRdb has only the in-frame clones, and not every one. Of fewer than 1.8 million clones listed, around 98.5% were seen once; the top ten hold roughly 0.36%. With regard to this clone: As yet, its antigen is unknown.

This CDR3 comprises 15 residues. Germline CDR1 MNHNS, CDR2 SASEGT. J lost 6 bases, V lost 4 bases, and 12 bases had no gene match. The sample was naive CD4+ T cells sorted from blood. Described subset: CD45RA+ positively selected. V usage is TRBV6-1 and J usage is TRBJ2-7; 7 positions match TRBD1. The receptor comes from a man aged 25-45 years in good health. The CDR3 region is CASSASPGQRIEQYF. The CDR3 DNA is TGTGCCAGCAGTGCTTCCCCGGGACAGAGAATCGAGCAGTACTTC.